These 32 T cell receptor beta chains originate from one sample sequenced in a study of OX40 agonist ivuxolimab in advanced cancers. The table came from immunoSEQ multiplex PCR; TCRdb's copy has only in-frame clones and leaves some out. The table includes about 70,000 clones, about nine tenths detected once. The material was CD4+ or CD8+ T cells sorted from blood, obtained in a trial of the OX40 agonist ivuxolimab. Every receptor here comes from an adult with an advanced solid tumor such as melanoma, head and neck, liver or kidney cancer.

The chain couples TRBV5-1 to TRBJ2-1; possibly TRBD2 for D (5 bases). Trimming pared 4 bases from V and 4 bases from J, leaving 15 bases between. The V gene's germline CDR1 is SGHRS and CDR2 YFSETQ. The CDR3 totals 15 residues. In nucleotides, the CDR3 is TGCGCCAGCAGCCCGGACGGAACTAGTTACAATGAGCAGTTCTTC. It codes for CASSPDGTSYNEQFF.

The rearrangement uses TRBV6-1 and TRBJ1-1, with 7 bases matching TRBD1. CDR1 and CDR2 from the germline V gene are MNHNS and SASEGT. The CDR3 length is 14 residues. After removal of 6 bases from V and 0 bases from J, the junction contained 4 bases not matched to a gene. The CDR3 here is CASSGTVLNTEAFF. In nucleotides, the CDR3 is TGTGCCAGCAGCGGGACAGTATTGAACACTGAAGCTTTCTTT.

The chain is built from TRBV7-2 and TRBJ1-5; D unclear. Germline V gene data show CDR1 as SGHTA and CDR2 as FQGNSA. CDR3 length equals 14 residues. Trimming cost V 4 bases and J 3 bases, with 10 bases left between them. DNA for the CDR3: TGTGCCAGCAGCTCATGGCCCGTCAATCAGCCCCAGCATTTT. Translated: CASSSWPVNQPQHF.

With regard to this clone: In the same sample, other DNA sequences code for this CDR3. This chain joins TRBV2 and TRBJ2-1; TRBD1 agrees at 8 bases. The ends lost 1 base at V and 4 bases at J; junction bases unmatched: 3. This CDR3 spans 15 amino acids. Looked up from germline, CDR1 is SNHLY and CDR2 is FYNNEI. CDR3 sequence (DNA): TGTGCCAGCAGTGAAGATCGACAGGGGTACAATGAGCAGTTCTTC. Its protein product is CASSEDRQGYNEQFF.

The chain joins TRBV5-5 to TRBJ2-5, with 10 bases lining up with TRBD2. The CDR3 length is 14 residues. Germline lookup yields CDR1 SGHKS and CDR2 YYEKEE (reference sequence). Trimming took 4 bases from V and 2 from J; bases not matched to a gene: 2. CDR3 region: CASSTLAGQETQYF. The CDR3 region has the DNA TGTGCCAGCAGCACACTAGCGGGGCAAGAGACCCAGTACTTC.

The rearrangement links TRBV7-9 to TRBJ1-5, with TRBD1 matching over 7 bases. The CDR3 length is 14 residues. Germline loops: CDR1 SEHNR, CDR2 FQNEAQ (reference sequence). J lost 3 bases, V lost 4 bases, and 3 bases had no gene match. DNA of the CDR3: TGTGCCAGCAGCTCAGGGGGATTCAATCAGCCCCAGCATTTT. It encodes CASSSGGFNQPQHF. The full variable domain, with the rest looked up from reference TRBV7-9 and TRBJ1-5, is DTGVSQNPRHKITKRGQNVTFRCDPISEHNRLYWYRQTLGQGPEFLTYFQNEAQLEKSRLLSDRFSAERPKGSFSTLEIQRTEQGDSAMYLCASSSGGFNQPQHFGDGTRLSIL.

This CDR3 reads CASSLRQSEKLFF. In nucleotides, the CDR3 is TGTGCCAGCAGCTTAAGGCAGTCTGAAAAACTGTTTTTT. The chain is built from TRBV7-9 and TRBJ1-4; no definite D call. The CDR3 loop spans 13 amino acids. Trimming took 2 bases from V and 7 from J, leaving 8 bases between them. CDR1 is SEHNR and CDR2 is FQNEAQ in the germline V gene (reference sequence). Full variable domain (rest looked up from reference TRBV7-9 and TRBJ1-4): DTGVSQNPRHKITKRGQNVTFRCDPISEHNRLYWYRQTLGQGPEFLTYFQNEAQLEKSRLLSDRFSAERPKGSFSTLEIQRTEQGDSAMYLCASSLRQSEKLFFGSGTQLSVL.

The chain couples TRBV19 to TRBJ2-1; 8 nucleotides match TRBD1. The V segment lost 3 bases and the J segment 10 bases; nucleotides outside the gene matches: 11. This CDR3 has 15 residues. From germline, CDR1 is LNHDA and CDR2 SQIVND (reference sequence). CDR3 protein: CASSIGGTGGTEQFF. The CDR3 DNA reads as TGTGCCAGTAGTATCGGAGGGACAGGCGGTACGGAGCAGTTCTTC.

The chain links TRBV18 to TRBJ2-7; D call uncertain. This CDR3 spans 13 amino acids. The ends were cut back, 3 bases at V and 3 bases at J, with 9 bases in the middle. Germline assignment: CDR1 KGHSH and CDR2 LQKENI. The CDR3 coding sequence is TGTGCCAGCTCACCCACAGCTAACTACGAGCAGTACTTC. Encoded protein: CASSPTANYEQYF.

This rearrangement joins TRBV10-3 to TRBJ2-5; D ambiguous. This CDR3 is 12 amino acids long. V lost 5 bases and J lost 1, with 5 bases in between. Germline-derived CDR1 and CDR2 are ENHRY and SYGVKD. CDR3 in amino acids: CAISRTQETQYF. The DNA for the CDR3 is TGTGCCATCAGTAGGACCCAAGAGACCCAGTACTTC.

This chain connects TRBV5-1 to TRBJ2-1, with TRBD2 matching 9 bases. The V gene's germline CDR1 is SGHRS and CDR2 YFSETQ. The CDR3 is 16 residues long. Trimming took 3 bases from V and 0 from J; bases not matched to a gene: 4. The CDR3 DNA sequence: TGCGCCAGCAGCTCCACAGCGGGGGGCTCCTACAATGAGCAGTTCTTC. This sequence encodes CASSSTAGGSYNEQFF.

The chain has TRBV18 and TRBJ2-3; no reliable D call. The germline gives CDR1 KGHSH, CDR2 LQKENI. The CDR3 sequence is 13 residues long. Trimming removed 3 bases from V and 0 bases from J, with 4 bases in between. CDR3 DNA: TGTGCCAGCTCACCGTTCAGCACAGATACGCAGTATTTT. Translation: CASSPFSTDTQYF.

The chain uses TRBV20-1 and TRBJ2-5, with D tentatively TRBD2 (6 bases). CDR1 DFQATT and CDR2 SNEGSKA come from the germline V gene (reference sequence). The CDR3 runs 11 residues. The V gene lost 5 bases and the J gene lost 4 bases, with 8 bases spanning the gap. DNA for the CDR3: TGCAGTGCTGGCGGGGCAGAGACCCAGTACTTC. Its protein is CSAGGAETQYF.

J is TRBJ1-4 and V is TRBV9, with 7 bases matching TRBD1. Per germline, CDR1 SGDLS and CDR2 YYNGEE. Trimming cost V 4 bases and J 5 bases; bases outside gene matches: 5. This CDR3 contains 14 residues. The CDR3 sequence: CASSRDSTNEKLFF. The DNA for the CDR3 is TGTGCCAGCAGCCGGGACAGTACCAATGAAAAACTGTTTTTT.

This chain links TRBV29-1 with TRBJ2-7, with TRBD1 as a possible D gene (5 bases). The CDR3 sequence is 11 residues long. The V and J ends lost 4 bases and 3 bases respectively, with 7 bases between them. Germline V gene lookup returns CDR1 SQVTM and CDR2 ANQGSEA. CDR3 sequence reads: CSVARGYEQYF. In DNA, the CDR3 is TGCAGCGTTGCTAGGGGCTACGAGCAGTACTTC.

This rearrangement joins TRBV7-2 to TRBJ2-5; a weak D match, TRBD1 (5 bases). The DNA matches TRBJ2-7 better at its end, which makes the J call doubtful. Germline loops: CDR1 SGHTA, CDR2 FQGNSA. The CDR3 covers 12 residues. The DNA for the CDR3 is TGTGCCATCAGACAAGGGGCGTACGAGCAGTACTTC. Its protein product is CAIRQGAYEQYF.

The rearrangement links TRBV27 to TRBJ1-1; TRBD1 is a possible D gene (6 bases). The CDR3 has 13 amino acids. Looked up from germline, CDR1 is MNHEY and CDR2 is SMNVEV (reference sequence). Trimming left V 9 bases short and J 2 bases short, with 13 bases between. The chain's CDR3 is CASGRGGNTEAFF. DNA for the CDR3: TGTGCCAGTGGGAGGGGGGGAAACACTGAAGCTTTCTTT.

The V and J genes are TRBV12-5 and TRBJ1-1, with D possibly matching TRBD1 (5 bases). The CDR3 spans 15 residues. Germline V gene data show CDR1 as LGHNT and CDR2 as FRNRAP. Trimming removed 5 bases from V and 7 bases from J, with 20 bases in between. The CDR3 reads CASGLMSGGMGEAFF. The CDR3 DNA reads as TGTGCTAGTGGTCTAATGAGTGGGGGAATGGGTGAAGCTTTCTTT.

For the CDR3, the DNA is TGTGCCAGCAGCTTTTTAGGGGGCGATCAGCCCCAGCATTTT. Encoded protein: CASSFLGGDQPQHF. V usage is TRBV7-8 and J usage is TRBJ1-5; 7 bases match TRBD1. The CDR3 length is 14 residues. CDR1 SGHVS and CDR2 FQNEAQ come from the germline V gene. Trimming removed 3 bases from V and 5 bases from J; junction bases left unmatched: 4.

V gene TRBV10-3 combines with J gene TRBJ2-5; 7 nucleotides line up with TRBD1. Germline values: CDR1 ENHRY, CDR2 SYGVKD. The CDR3 loop spans 13 amino acids. Unmatched junction bases numbered 2, after V lost 2 bases and J lost 5 bases. The CDR3 DNA is TGTGCCATCAGTGAGGCGACAGGGGAGACCCAGTACTTC. This sequence encodes CAISEATGETQYF.

This clone has just one count. The chain couples TRBV5-4 to TRBJ2-3; 10 nucleotides agree with TRBD1. V shed 5 bases, J shed 2 bases, and the junction held 8 bases outside the gene matches. In germline, CDR1 is SGHNT, CDR2 YYREEE (reference sequence). CDR3 length: 16 residues. Here the CDR3 reads CASRAGTGENTDTQYF. For the CDR3, the DNA is TGTGCCAGCAGGGCCGGGACAGGGGAGAACACAGATACGCAGTATTTT.

V is TRBV4-2 and J is TRBJ1-6; TRBD1 is a possible D gene (5 bases). Germline V gene sequence: CDR1 LGHNA, CDR2 YNFKEQ. The CDR3 has 16 amino acids. V lost 2 bases and J lost 8, with 16 bases in between. CDR3 bases: TGTGCCAGCAGCCAAACCTTGAACGGGGCGGATTCACCCCTCCACTTT. As protein: CASSQTLNGADSPLHF.

The chain joins TRBV2 to TRBJ2-7; 7 nucleotides match TRBD1. Trimming cost V 6 bases and J 0 bases; bases outside gene matches: 14. Germline V lookup: CDR1 SNHLY, CDR2 FYNNEI. The CDR3 totals 17 residues. The CDR3 nucleotides are TGTGCCAGCAGAAAGGCCGGGACAGAGACTTCCTCCTACGAGCAGTACTTC. This sequence encodes CASRKAGTETSSYEQYF.

The sample holds a few counts of this clone. The V and J genes are TRBV14 and TRBJ1-2; 8 bases fit TRBD1. V lost 3 bases to trimming and J lost 4 bases; unmatched junction nucleotides: 1. The CDR3 contains 13 residues. Per germline, CDR1 SGHDN and CDR2 FVKESK. In nucleotides, the CDR3 is TGTGCCAGCAGCCACGACAGGGGCTATGGCTACACCTTC. Translation gives CASSHDRGYGYTF.

This clone came up a few times. The rearrangement joins TRBV5-1 to TRBJ2-1; 11 bases map to TRBD2. The CDR3 has 15 residues. The germline CDR1 and CDR2 sequences are SGHRS and YFSETQ. Unmatched junction bases numbered 2, after V lost 3 bases and J lost 3 bases. The DNA for the CDR3 is TGCGCCAGCAGCTCTAGCGGGGGGCTCTACAATGAGCAGTTCTTC. This gives the protein CASSSSGGLYNEQFF.

The genes are TRBV6-1 and TRBJ2-5, with a weak D call TRBD2 (5 bases). The V gene's germline CDR1 is MNHNS and CDR2 SASEGT. This CDR3 spans 16 amino acids. The V gene lost 2 bases and the J gene lost 0 bases, with 13 bases spanning the gap. DNA of the CDR3: TGTGCCAGCAGTGAATCGATTAGCGCGGACCAAGAGACCCAGTACTTC. Its translation: CASSESISADQETQYF.

A single count supports this clone. The chain recombines TRBV5-1 with TRBJ1-3; 9 bases are shared with TRBD1. The CDR3 spans 16 residues. V was clipped by 4 bases and J by 2 bases; unmatched bases: 7. The germline gives CDR1 SGHRS, CDR2 YFSETQ. The CDR3, as DNA: TGCGCCAGCAGCCCCGGGACAGGGAGTACTGGAAACACCATATATTTT. This codes for CASSPGTGSTGNTIYF.

The table lists this clone with a few counts. The chain joins TRBV5-1 to TRBJ2-3; TRBD2 agrees at 8 bases. V shed 0 bases, J shed 4 bases, and the junction held 4 bases outside the gene matches. The CDR3 sequence is 15 residues long. Germline values: CDR1 SGHRS, CDR2 YFSETQ. This chain's CDR3 is CASSLAGRGADTQYF. CDR3 in DNA: TGCGCCAGCAGCTTGGCTGGGCGGGGGGCAGATACGCAGTATTTT. The whole variable domain, remainder taken from reference TRBV5-1 and TRBJ2-3, is KAGVTQTPRYLIKTRGQQVTLSCSPISGHRSVSWYQQTPGQGLQFLFEYFSETQRNKGNFPGRFSGRQFSNSRSEMNVSTLELGDSALYLCASSLAGRGADTQYFGPGTRLTVL.

V is TRBV1 and J is TRBJ2-7. TRBV1 is a pseudogene. CDR3 length: 16 amino acids. The CDR3, as DNA: TGCACCAGCAGCCAAGGACTTTGTTGGGGGGCGTACGAGCAGTACTTC. Translation: CTSSQGLCWGAYEQYF.

This chain joins TRBV5-3 and TRBJ2-3; 9 positions agree with TRBD2. TRBV5-3 is noted as an ORF with a role that remains uncertain. J was trimmed by 0 bases and V by 2 bases; bases with no gene match: 7. This CDR3 has 17 amino acids. CDR3 in amino acids: CARSFRGGAQSTDTQYF. CDR3 sequence (DNA): TGTGCCAGAAGCTTTCGCGGGGGGGCCCAGAGCACAGATACGCAGTATTTT.

This chain connects TRBV15 to TRBJ1-3; tentative D call: TRBD1 (6 bases). CDR1 is LNHNV and CDR2 is YYDKDF in the germline V gene (reference sequence). The CDR3 consists of 17 residues. Between the trimmed V and J ends, which lost 0 bases and 0 bases, there was a span of 12 bases. The CDR3 sequence: CATSRDMGASSGNTIYF. CDR3 bases: TGTGCCACCAGCAGAGATATGGGGGCTAGCTCTGGAAACACCATATATTTT. Drawing the rest from reference TRBV15 and TRBJ1-3, the complete variable domain is DAMVIQNPRYQVTQFGKPVTLSCSQTLNHNVMYWYQQKSSQAPKLLFHYYDKDFNNEADTPDNFQSRRPNTSFCFLDIRSPGLGDTAMYLCATSRDMGASSGNTIYFGEGSWLTVV.

The chain employs TRBV27 and TRBJ1-2; no definite D call. Germline CDR1 is MNHEY and CDR2 is SMNVEV (reference sequence). With 5 bases removed from V and 4 bases from J, the gap between germline ends came to 17 bases. The CDR3 has 15 amino acids. CDR3 in DNA: TGTGCCAGCAGTCCATTCCCTCAAGGTGGCTATGGCTACACCTTC. Translation: CASSPFPQGGYGYTF.